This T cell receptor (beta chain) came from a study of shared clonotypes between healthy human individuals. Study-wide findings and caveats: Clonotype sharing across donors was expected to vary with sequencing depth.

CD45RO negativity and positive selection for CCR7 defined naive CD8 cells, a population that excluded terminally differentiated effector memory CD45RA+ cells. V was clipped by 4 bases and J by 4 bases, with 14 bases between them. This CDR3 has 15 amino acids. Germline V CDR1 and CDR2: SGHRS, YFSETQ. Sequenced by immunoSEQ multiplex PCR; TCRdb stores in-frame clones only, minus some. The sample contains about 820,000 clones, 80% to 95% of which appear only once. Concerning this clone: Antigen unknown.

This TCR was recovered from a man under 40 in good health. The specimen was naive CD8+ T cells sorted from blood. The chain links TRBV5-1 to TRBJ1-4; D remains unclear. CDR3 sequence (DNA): TGCGCCAGCAGCACTCCTGACATGGGTAATGAAAAACTGTTTTTT. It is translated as CASSTPDMGNEKLFF.